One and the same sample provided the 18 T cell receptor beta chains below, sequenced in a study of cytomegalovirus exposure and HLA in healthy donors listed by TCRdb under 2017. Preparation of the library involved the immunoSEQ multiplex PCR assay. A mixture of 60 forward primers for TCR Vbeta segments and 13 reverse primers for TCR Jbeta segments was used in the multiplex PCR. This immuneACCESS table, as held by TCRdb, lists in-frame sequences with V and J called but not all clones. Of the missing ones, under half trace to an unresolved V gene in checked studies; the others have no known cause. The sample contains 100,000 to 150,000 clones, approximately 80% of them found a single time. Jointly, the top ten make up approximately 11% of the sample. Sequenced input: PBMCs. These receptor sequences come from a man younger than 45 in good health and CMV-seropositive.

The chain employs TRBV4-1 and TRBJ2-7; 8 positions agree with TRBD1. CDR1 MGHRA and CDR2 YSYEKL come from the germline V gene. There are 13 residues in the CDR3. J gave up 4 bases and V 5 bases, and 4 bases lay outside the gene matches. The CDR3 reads CASSTRTGYEQYF. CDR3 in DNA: TGCGCCAGCAGCACCCGGACAGGGTACGAGCAGTACTTC.

CDR3: CASTWTSGRTGELFF. CDR3 nucleotides: TGTGCCAGCACCTGGACTAGCGGGAGAACCGGGGAGCTGTTTTTT. The V call is TRBV13, the J call TRBJ2-2; 13 nucleotides align to TRBD2. CDR1 and CDR2 from the germline V gene are PRHDT and FYEKMQ (reference sequence). The ends lost 7 bases at V and 5 bases at J; junction bases unmatched: 4. This CDR3 has 15 residues.

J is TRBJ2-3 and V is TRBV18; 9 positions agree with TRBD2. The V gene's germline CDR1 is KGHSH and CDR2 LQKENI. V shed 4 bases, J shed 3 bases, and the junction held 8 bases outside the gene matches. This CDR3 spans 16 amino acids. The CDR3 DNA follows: TGTGCCAGCTCACGACTAGCGGCCCTAGGGACAGATACGCAGTATTTT. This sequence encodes CASSRLAALGTDTQYF.

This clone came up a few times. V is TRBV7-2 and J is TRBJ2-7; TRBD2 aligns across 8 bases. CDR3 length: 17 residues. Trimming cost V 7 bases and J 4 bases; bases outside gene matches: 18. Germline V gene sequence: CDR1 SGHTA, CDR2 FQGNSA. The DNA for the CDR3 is TGTGCCAGCACCCTAGTGGGGAAGGCTAGCGGGTATTACGAGCAGTACTTC. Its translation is CASTLVGKASGYYEQYF.

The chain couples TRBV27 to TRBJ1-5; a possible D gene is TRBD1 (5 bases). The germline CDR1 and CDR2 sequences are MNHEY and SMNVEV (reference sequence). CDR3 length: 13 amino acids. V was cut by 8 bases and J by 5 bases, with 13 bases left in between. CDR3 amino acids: CASGPGPHQPQHF. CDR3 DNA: TGTGCCAGCGGGCCAGGGCCCCATCAGCCCCAGCATTTT.

DNA for the CDR3: TGTGCCAGCAGCCAAGAACAGGGGGCGCGGCCCTACGAGCAGTACTTC. As protein: CASSQEQGARPYEQYF. This chain uses TRBV14 with TRBJ2-7; 9 bases are shared with TRBD1. CDR3 length equals 16 residues. V gave up 0 bases and J gave up 2 bases; unmatched junction bases: 5. Per the germline V gene, CDR1 is SGHDN and CDR2 is FVKESK.

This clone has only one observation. The CDR3 nucleotides are TGTGCCAGCAGCGTAGGTGCAGCTAGCTCCTACGAGCAGTACTTC. Encoded protein: CASSVGAASSYEQYF. This chain joins TRBV9 and TRBJ2-7; no definite D call. Germline V gene lookup returns CDR1 SGDLS and CDR2 YYNGEE. Trimming pared 0 bases from V and 0 bases from J, leaving 10 bases between. The CDR3 loop spans 15 amino acids.

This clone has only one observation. The CDR3 DNA follows: TGTGCCAGCAGTTGGGGACAGGGGGCGCAAAATGAGCAGTTCTTC. Residues: CASSWGQGAQNEQFF. The rearrangement uses TRBV27 and TRBJ2-1, with 12 bases identical to TRBD1. The CDR3 spans 15 residues. V lost 4 bases to trimming and J lost 7 bases; unmatched junction nucleotides: 5. Germline V gives CDR1 MNHEY, CDR2 SMNVEV (reference sequence).

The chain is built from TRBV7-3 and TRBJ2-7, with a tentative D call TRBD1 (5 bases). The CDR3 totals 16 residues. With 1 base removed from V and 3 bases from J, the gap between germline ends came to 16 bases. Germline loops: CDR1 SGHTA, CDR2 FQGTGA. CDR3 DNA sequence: TGTGCCAGCAGCTTAAAAGTACCAGGGTCAGGCTACGAGCAGTACTTC. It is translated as CASSLKVPGSGYEQYF.

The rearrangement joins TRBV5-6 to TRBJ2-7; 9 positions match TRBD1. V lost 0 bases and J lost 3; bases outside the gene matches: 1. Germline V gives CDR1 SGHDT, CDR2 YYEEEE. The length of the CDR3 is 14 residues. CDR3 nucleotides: TGTGCCAGCAGCTTGGTGGACAGGGGCTACGAGCAGTACTTC. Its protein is CASSLVDRGYEQYF.

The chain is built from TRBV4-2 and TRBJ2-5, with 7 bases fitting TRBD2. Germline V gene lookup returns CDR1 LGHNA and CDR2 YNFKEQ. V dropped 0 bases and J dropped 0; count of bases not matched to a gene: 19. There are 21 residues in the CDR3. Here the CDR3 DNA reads TGTGCCAGCAGCCAAGATCTAGGAATAGGGCGGGAGTCCCCCCACCAAGAGACCCAGTACTTC. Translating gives CASSQDLGIGRESPHQETQYF.

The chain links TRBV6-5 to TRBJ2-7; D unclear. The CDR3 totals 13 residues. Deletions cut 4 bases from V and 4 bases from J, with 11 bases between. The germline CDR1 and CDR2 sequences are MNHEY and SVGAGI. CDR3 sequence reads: CASSSGSLYEQYF. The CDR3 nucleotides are TGTGCCAGCAGTTCCGGGTCGCTGTACGAGCAGTACTTC.

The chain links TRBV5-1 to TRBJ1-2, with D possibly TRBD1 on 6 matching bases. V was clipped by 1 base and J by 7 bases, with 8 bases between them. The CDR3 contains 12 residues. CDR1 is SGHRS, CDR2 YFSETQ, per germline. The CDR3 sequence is CASSLTGLGYTF. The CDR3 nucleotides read TGCGCCAGCAGCTTGACAGGGCTTGGCTACACCTTC.

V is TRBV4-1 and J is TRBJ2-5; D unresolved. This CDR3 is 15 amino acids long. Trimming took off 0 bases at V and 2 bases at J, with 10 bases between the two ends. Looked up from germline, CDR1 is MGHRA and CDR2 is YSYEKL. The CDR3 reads CASSQDKLEQETQYF. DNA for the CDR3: TGCGCCAGCAGCCAAGATAAGCTAGAACAAGAGACCCAGTACTTC.

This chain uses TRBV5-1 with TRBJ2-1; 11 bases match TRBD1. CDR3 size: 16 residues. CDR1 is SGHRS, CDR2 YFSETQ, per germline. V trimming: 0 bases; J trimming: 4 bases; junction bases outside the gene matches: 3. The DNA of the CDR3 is TGCGCCAGCAGCTTGGGGACAGGGGGCCGGTACAATGAGCAGTTCTTC. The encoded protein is CASSLGTGGRYNEQFF.

This CDR3 is CATSRDKGTVFGYTF. The CDR3 region has the DNA TGTGCCACCAGCAGAGATAAGGGGACAGTATTCGGCTACACCTTC. The chain recombines TRBV15 with TRBJ1-2; 7 bases are shared with TRBD1. V shed 0 bases and J 8 bases; nucleotides not matched to a gene: 9. The CDR3 consists of 15 residues. Germline V gene data show CDR1 as LNHNV and CDR2 as YYDKDF (reference sequence).

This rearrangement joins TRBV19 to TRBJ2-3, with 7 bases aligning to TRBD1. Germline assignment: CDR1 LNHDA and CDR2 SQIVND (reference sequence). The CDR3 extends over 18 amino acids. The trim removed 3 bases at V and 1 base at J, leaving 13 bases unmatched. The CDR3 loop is CASSIYPRTGGGTDTQYF. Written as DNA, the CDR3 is TGTGCCAGTAGTATCTACCCACGGACAGGTGGGGGCACAGATACGCAGTATTTT.

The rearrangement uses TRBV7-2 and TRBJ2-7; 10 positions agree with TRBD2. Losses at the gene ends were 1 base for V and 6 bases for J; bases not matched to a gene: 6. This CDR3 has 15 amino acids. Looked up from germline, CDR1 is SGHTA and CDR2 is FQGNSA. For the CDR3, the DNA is TGTGCCAGCAGCTTAGTACTAGCGGGAAAGAGCGAGCAGTACTTC. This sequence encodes CASSLVLAGKSEQYF.